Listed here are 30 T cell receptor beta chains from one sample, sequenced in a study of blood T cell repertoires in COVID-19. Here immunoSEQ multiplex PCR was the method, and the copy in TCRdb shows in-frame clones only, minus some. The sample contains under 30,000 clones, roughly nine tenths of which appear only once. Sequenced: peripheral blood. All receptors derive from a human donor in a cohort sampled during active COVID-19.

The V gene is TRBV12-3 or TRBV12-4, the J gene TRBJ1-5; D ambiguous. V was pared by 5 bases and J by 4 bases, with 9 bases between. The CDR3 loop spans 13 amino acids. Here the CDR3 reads CASSPRLNQPQHF. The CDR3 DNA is TGTGCCAGCAGTCCGAGGCTGAATCAGCCCCAGCATTTT.

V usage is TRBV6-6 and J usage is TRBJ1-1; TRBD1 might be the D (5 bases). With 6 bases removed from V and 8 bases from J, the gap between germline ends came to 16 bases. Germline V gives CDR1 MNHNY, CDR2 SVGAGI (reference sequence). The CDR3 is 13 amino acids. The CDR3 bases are TGTGCCAGCAGCCAACAACCAGGGTCCGAAGCTTTCTTT. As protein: CASSQQPGSEAFF.

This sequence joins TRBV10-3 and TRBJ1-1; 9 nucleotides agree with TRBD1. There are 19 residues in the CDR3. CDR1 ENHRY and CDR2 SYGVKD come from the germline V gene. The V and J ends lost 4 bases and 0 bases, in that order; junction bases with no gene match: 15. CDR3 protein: CAISGGTGFRGLMNTEAFF. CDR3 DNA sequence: TGTGCCATCAGTGGGGGGACAGGGTTTAGAGGCCTCATGAACACTGAAGCTTTCTTT.

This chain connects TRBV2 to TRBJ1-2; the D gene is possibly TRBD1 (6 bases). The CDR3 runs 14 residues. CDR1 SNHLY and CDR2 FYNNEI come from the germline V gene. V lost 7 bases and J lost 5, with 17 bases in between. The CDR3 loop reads CASNPLAGAYGYTF. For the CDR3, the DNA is TGTGCCAGCAATCCACTCGCGGGGGCTTATGGCTACACCTTC.

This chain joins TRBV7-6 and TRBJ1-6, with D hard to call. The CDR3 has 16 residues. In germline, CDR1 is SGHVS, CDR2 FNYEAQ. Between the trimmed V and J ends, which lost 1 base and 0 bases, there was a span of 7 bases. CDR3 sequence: CASSLGGVSYNSPLHF. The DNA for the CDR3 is TGTGCCAGCAGCTTAGGCGGGGTCTCCTATAATTCACCCCTCCACTTT. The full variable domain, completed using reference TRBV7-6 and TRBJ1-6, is GAGVSQSPRYKVTKRGQDVALRCDPISGHVSLYWYRQALGQGPEFLTYFNYEAQQDKSGLPNDRFSAERPEGSISTLTIQRTEQRDSAMYRCASSLGGVSYNSPLHFGNGTRLTVT.

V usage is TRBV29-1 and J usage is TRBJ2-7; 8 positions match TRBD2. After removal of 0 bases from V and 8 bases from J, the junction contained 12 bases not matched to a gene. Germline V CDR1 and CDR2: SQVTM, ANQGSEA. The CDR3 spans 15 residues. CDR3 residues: CSVEDPASGSVKQYF. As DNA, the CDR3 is TGCAGCGTTGAAGATCCGGCTAGCGGGTCTGTGAAGCAGTACTTC.

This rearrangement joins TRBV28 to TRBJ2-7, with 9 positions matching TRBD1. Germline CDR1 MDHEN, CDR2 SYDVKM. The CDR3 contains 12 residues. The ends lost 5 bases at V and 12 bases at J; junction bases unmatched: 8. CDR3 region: CASSQGQGRWYF. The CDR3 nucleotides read TGTGCCAGCAGTCAGGGACAGGGAAGGTGGTACTTC.

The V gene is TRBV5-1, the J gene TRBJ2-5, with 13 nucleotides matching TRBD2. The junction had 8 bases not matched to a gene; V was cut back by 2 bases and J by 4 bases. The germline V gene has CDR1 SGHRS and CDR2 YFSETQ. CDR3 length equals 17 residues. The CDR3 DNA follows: TGCGCCAGCAGCTTCAGACTAGCGGGGGGAGGTACAGAGACCCAGTACTTC. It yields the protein CASSFRLAGGGTETQYF.

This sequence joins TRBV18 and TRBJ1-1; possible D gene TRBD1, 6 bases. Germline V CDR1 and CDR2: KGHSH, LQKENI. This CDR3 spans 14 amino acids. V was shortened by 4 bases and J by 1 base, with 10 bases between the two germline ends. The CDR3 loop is CASSLAGENTEAFF. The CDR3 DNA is TGTGCCAGCTCACTTGCAGGGGAGAACACTGAAGCTTTCTTT.

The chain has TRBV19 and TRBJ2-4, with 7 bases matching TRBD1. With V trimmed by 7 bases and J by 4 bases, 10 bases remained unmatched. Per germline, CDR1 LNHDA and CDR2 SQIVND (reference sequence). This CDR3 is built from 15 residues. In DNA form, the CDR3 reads TGTGCCAGTACCAATTTGTTGGGACAGAAAAACATTCAGTACTTC. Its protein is CASTNLLGQKNIQYF.

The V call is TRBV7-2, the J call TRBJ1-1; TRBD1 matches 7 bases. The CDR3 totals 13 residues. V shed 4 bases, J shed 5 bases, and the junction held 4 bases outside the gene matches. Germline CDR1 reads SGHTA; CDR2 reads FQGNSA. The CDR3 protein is CASSSQGRTEAFF. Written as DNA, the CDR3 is TGTGCCAGCAGCTCACAGGGGAGGACTGAAGCTTTCTTT.

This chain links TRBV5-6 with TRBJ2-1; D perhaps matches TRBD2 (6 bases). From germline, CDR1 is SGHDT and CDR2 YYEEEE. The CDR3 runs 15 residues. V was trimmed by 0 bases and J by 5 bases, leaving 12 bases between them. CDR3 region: CASSLDTAGHNEQFF. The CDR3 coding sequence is TGTGCCAGCAGCTTGGACACTGCGGGACACAATGAGCAGTTCTTC.

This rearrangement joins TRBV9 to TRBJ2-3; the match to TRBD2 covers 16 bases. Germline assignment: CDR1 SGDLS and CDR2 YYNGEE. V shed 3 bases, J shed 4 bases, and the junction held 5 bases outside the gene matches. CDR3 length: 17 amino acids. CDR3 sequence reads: CASSGGTSGRAADTQYF. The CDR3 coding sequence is TGTGCCAGCAGCGGAGGGACTAGCGGGAGGGCTGCAGATACGCAGTATTTT.

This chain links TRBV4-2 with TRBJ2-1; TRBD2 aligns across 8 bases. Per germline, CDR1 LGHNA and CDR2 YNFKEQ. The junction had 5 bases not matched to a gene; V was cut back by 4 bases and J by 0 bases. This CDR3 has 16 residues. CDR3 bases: TGTGCCAGCAGCCGTGGTCTAGCGGGCTCCTACAATGAGCAGTTCTTC. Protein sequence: CASSRGLAGSYNEQFF.

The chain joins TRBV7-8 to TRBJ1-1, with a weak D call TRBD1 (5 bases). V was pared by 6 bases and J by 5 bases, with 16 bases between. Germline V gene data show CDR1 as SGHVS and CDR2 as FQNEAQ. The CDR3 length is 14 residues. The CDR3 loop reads CASRAGREGTEAFF. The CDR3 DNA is TGTGCCAGCAGGGCCGGGAGGGAGGGGACTGAAGCTTTCTTT.

The chain's CDR3 is CASRSLYYEQYF. For the CDR3, the DNA is TGTGCCAGCAGATCGCTATACTACGAGCAGTACTTC. V gene TRBV6-5 combines with J gene TRBJ2-7, with D hard to call. Trimming pared 6 bases from V and 3 bases from J, leaving 9 bases between. Per germline, CDR1 MNHEY and CDR2 SVGAGI. CDR3 length equals 12 residues.

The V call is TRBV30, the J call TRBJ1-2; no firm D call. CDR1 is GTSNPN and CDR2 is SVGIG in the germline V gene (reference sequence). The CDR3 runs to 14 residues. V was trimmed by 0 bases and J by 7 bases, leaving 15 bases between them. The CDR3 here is CAWSVRRFTSGYTF. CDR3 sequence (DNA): TGTGCCTGGAGTGTGCGCAGGTTTACTTCTGGCTACACCTTC.

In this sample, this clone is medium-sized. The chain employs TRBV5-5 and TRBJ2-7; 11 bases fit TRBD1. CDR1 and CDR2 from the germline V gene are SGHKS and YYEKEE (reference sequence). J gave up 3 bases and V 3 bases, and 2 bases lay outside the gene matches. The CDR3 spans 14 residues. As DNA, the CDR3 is TGTGCCAGCAGCTCGGGACAGGGGGACTACGAGCAGTACTTC. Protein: CASSSGQGDYEQYF. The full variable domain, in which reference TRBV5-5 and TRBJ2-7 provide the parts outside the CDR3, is DAGVTQSPTHLIKTRGQQVTLRCSPISGHKSVSWYQQVLGQGPQFIFQYYEKEERGRGNFPDRFSARQFPNYSSELNVNALLLGDSALYLCASSSGQGDYEQYFGPGTRLTVT.

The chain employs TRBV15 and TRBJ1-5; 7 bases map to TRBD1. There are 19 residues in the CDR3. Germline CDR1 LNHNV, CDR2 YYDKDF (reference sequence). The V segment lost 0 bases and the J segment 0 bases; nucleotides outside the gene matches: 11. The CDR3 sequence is CATSRDLTGRRYSNQPQHF. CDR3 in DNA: TGTGCCACCAGCAGAGATCTGACAGGGAGACGTTATAGCAATCAGCCCCAGCATTTT.

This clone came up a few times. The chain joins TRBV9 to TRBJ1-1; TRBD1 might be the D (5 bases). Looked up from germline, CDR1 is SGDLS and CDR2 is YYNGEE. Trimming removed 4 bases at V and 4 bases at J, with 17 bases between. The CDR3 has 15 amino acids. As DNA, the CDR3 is TGTGCCAGCAGCACCCTCGGGGGGGGTGTCACTGAAGCTTTCTTT. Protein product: CASSTLGGGVTEAFF.

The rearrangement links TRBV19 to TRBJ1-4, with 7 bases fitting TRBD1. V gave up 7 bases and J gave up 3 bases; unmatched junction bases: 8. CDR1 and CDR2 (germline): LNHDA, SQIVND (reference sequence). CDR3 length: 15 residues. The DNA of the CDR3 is TGTGCCAGTACCCCCGACAGGGAAGCTAATGAAAAACTGTTTTTT. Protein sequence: CASTPDREANEKLFF.

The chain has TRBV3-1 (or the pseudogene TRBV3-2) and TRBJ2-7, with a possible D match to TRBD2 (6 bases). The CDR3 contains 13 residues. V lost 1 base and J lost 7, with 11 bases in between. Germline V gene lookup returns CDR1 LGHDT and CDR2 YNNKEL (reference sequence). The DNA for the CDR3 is TGTGCCAGCAGCCAAGGGGACTTTTGGGAGCAGTACTTC. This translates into CASSQGDFWEQYF.

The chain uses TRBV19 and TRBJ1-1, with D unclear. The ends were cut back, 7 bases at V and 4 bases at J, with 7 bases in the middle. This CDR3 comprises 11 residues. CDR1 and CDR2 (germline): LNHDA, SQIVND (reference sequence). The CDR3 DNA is TGTGCCAGTATGGCGGCCACTGAAGCTTTCTTT. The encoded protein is CASMAATEAFF. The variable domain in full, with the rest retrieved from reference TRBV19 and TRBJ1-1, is DGGITQSPKYLFRKEGQNVTLSCEQNLNHDAMYWYRQDPGQGLRLIYYSQIVNDFQKGDIAEGYSVSREKKESFPLTVTSAQKNPTAFYLCASMAATEAFFGQGTRLTVV.

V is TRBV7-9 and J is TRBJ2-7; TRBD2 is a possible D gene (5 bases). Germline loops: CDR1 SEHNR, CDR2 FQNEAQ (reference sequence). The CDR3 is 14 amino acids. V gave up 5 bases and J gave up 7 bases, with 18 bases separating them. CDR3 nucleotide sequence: TGTGCCAGCAGCAGCGGCTGGATTACGCAGGAGCAGTACTTC. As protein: CASSSGWITQEQYF. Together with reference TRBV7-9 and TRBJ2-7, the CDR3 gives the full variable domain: DTGVSQNPRHKITKRGQNVTFRCDPISEHNRLYWYRQTLGQGPEFLTYFQNEAQLEKSRLLSDRFSAERPKGSFSTLEIQRTEQGDSAMYLCASSSGWITQEQYFGPGTRLTVT.

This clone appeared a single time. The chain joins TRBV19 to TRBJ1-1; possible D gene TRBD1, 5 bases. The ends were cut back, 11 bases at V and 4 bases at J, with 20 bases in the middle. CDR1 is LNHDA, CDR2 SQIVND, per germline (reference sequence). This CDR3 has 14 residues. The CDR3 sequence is CAPRGGMRGTEAFF. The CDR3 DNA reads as TGTGCCCCACGGGGGGGGATGAGGGGCACTGAAGCTTTCTTT.

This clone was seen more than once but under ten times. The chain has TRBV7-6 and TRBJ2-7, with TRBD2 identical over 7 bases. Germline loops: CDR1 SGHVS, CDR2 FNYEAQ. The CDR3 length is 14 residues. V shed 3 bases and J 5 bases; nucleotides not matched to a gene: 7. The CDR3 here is CASSLEAGADEQYF. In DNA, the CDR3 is TGTGCCAGCAGCTTGGAGGCGGGAGCCGACGAGCAGTACTTC.

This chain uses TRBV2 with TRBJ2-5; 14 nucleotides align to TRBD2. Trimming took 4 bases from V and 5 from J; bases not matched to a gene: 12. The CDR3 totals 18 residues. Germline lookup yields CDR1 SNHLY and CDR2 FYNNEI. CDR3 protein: CASSGLTSGRAVWETQYF. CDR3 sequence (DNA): TGTGCCAGCAGTGGCCTGACTAGCGGGAGGGCCGTTTGGGAGACCCAGTACTTC.

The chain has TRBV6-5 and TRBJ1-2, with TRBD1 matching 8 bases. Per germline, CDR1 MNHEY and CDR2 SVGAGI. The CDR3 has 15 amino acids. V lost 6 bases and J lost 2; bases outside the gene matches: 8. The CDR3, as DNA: TGTGCCAGCAGGCTTCAGGGGGCCAGAAACTATGGCTACACCTTC. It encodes CASRLQGARNYGYTF.

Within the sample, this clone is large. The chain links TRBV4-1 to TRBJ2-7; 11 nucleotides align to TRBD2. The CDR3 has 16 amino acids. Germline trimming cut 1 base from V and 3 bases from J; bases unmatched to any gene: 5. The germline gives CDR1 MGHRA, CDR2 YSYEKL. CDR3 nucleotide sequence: TGCGCCAGCAGCCAAGCGACTAGCGGGAACCTCTACGAGCAGTACTTC. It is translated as CASSQATSGNLYEQYF.

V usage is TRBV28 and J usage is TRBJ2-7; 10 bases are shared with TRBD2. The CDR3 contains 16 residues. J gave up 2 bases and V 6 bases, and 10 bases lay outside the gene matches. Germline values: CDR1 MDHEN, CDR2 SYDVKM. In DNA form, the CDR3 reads TGTGCCAGCAGCTCTAGCGGGAGCTATAGAACCTACGAGCAGTACTTC. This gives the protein CASSSSGSYRTYEQYF.